This T cell receptor beta chain was captured in a study of cytomegalovirus exposure and HLA in healthy donors (dated by TCRdb to 2015 to 2018). Some background on the complete study: In an earlier analysis of roughly 590 of the donors, around 290 Gb of sequence data and approximately 120 million unique TCR beta sequences from roughly 200 million T cells were reported. An early release that covered about 600 HLA-typed donors contained approximately 300 gigabases of sequencing data and around 85 million unique TCR sequences. Of the approximately 400 genotyped donors, over 65% fell in the genetic ancestry cluster associated with self-reported Caucasian donors. The study aimed to test whether signatures of past pathogen exposure could be identified by cataloging public T cell receptors. The study profiled the T cell repertoires of approximately 700 subjects by immunosequencing and related them to cytomegalovirus serostatus. In addition to the first cohort of approximately 650 subjects, a separate validation cohort of approximately 110 different subjects was used. To predict cytomegalovirus infection status, the study brought together high-throughput TCR immunosequencing, statistical association of individual TCRs with disease status, and machine learning. In a later analysis, previously published TCR beta repertoires from 666 donors were re-analyzed and high-resolution HLA genotyping was added so that TCR occurrence patterns could be studied. Rather than using new phenotypic data, the later analysis identified candidate immune exposures from TCR beta sequences and from how often those sequences occurred across donors. An earlier analysis of 587 of the donors applied high-throughput TCR beta sequencing to assess whether each TCR beta V gene segment acted as functional or pseudogenic. Donor age, sex, ethnicity and CMV serostatus were compiled together with the repertoire data. Genome-wide SNP genotypes for about three fifths of the 666 donors were used in a later genetic analysis, which treated that subset as a discovery cohort. Every repertoire in the discovery cohort had been generated on one and the same sequencing platform. Class I and class II HLA loci were covered by the typing at four-digit resolution. Typing coverage varied by locus: about 620-640 donors for A, B, C, DRB1 and DQB1; more than 500 for DQA1; around 570 for DPA1; 450 to 480 for DPB1. A handful of DR-DQ haplotypes were treated as single units for association and clustering because of strong linkage in the cohort. Among 398 genotyped donors of the cohort, an average of about 240,000 unique TCR beta nucleotide sequences was sequenced per donor, of which roughly 17% were non-productive. What the authors observed across the whole study: A later genetic analysis reported fewer N-insertions in productive TCRs among donors in an Asian-associated ancestry cluster than the roughly 650-donor mean. A later analysis reported that several top co-occurrence clusters appeared linked to parvovirus B19, influenza, CMV and Epstein-Barr virus. In the study, approximately 160 TCR beta chains were listed as associated with cytomegalovirus. An earlier analysis of approximately 530 of the donors showed that most TCR beta V segments appeared in productive rearrangements either about 87% or about 30% of the time, which broadly matched IMGT annotations. In both the original and validation cohorts, the classifier was reported to diagnose cytomegalovirus status with high specificity and sensitivity. The only immune exposure information available for the cohort was CMV serostatus. Because HLA typing was unavailable for some donors at each locus, only the typed subset was used in association tests. Compared with equally common non-associated chains, HLA-associated TCR beta chains in a later analysis were more clonally expanded and had lower generation probabilities. A further reported finding was that TCR beta sequences accurately predicted the HLA-A and HLA-B alleles for most subjects in the first cohort. Because counts were too low, about 15 rarely observed V segments, including chromosome 9 orphons, were left out of the earlier analysis of 587 of the donors. It was suggested by the authors that the approach could potentially be generalized to other disease states and immunological phenotypes. A later analysis associated about 16,000 TCR beta sequences with specific HLA alleles at a false discovery rate of 0.05. A cluster of highly shared sequence variants was judged likely to be a technical artifact of the sequencing pipeline. Some IMGT-functional V segments, including TRBV6-2 and TRBV6-3, could not be told apart with the 87-base-pair reads, so those segments were excluded. A later analysis found that most CMV-associated TCR beta chains appeared HLA-restricted, with HLA associations seemingly driven largely by CMV exposure. Correlated functional status among segregating V segments might be attributable to linkage disequilibrium, but an unknown experimental factor could not be ruled out. Only TCR beta chains were sequenced in this cohort, and the absence of alpha or paired-chain data limited detectable features. Across donors, most TCR sequences were observed very rarely, whereas some public TCRs were present in many individuals. When HLA alleles, especially DR and DQ, strongly co-occurred, attributing TCR associations to individual alleles was difficult. Roughly uniform sequencing depth across donors was assumed in presence/absence analyses, although this assumption may not hold. A few of the identified cytomegalovirus-associated TCR beta chains were confirmed in vitro to be specific for cytomegalovirus antigens. A later analysis found that TCR association rates varied across HLA loci, with DRB1 alleles showing the most associated TCRs and HLA-C alleles the fewest. A later genetic analysis associated a missense DCLRE1C variant with V-gene and J-gene trimming of TCR beta chains, and an independent cohort replicated the association.

The CDR3 numbers 14 residues from cysteine through phenylalanine. Only CDR3 DNA remains: 42 bases, in frame from the first base. A distance of 7 bases separates the germline ends of V and J, which lose 0 bases and 1 base respectively. CDR1 and CDR2 were assigned from the germline V gene as SGHRS and YFSETQ. In the case of this clone: Its antigen is unknown. One base away there is no much larger clone; base qualities are not given.

The method behind the library was the immunoSEQ multiplex PCR assay. For the multiplex PCR, a mixture combining 60 forward primers for TCR Vbeta segments and 13 reverse primers for TCR Jbeta segments was used. A multiplex PCR assay on genomic DNA amplified the CDR3 region of rearranged TCR beta genes. Amplified TCR beta libraries were sequenced as 87-base-pair reads on the Illumina HiSeq System. As for the authors' bioinformatics: A later analysis tallied around 82 million unique TCR beta chains across the 650 to 750 repertoires, and approximately 12 million of those chains were shared by two or more donors. A nearest-neighbor algorithm error-corrected the raw reads and collapsed the reads into unique sequences, merging closely related sequences to remove PCR and sequencing errors. V, D and J gene segments were assigned by aligning CDR3 sequences to IMGT reference sequences. For a sequence to be retained, at least a six-nucleotide match to both a V gene segment and a J gene segment was required. A rearrangement was called productive if the CDR3 had no stop codons and remained in frame with V and J, and every other rearrangement was called non-productive. CDR3 was defined according to IMGT convention as the region running from the second conserved V-encoded cysteine to the conserved J-encoded phenylalanine. The earlier analysis of 450 to 750 of the donors excluded any sequence lacking an unambiguous match to a single V gene segment. An earlier analysis of about 600 of the donors called V segments functional above 56.7% productive rearrangements and segregating when the between-donor standard deviation exceeded 5%. A statistical classification framework was built for diagnosing cytomegalovirus status from the catalog of TCR beta chain sequences. V and J gene assignment, in a later analysis, came from comparing TCR nucleotide sequences with IMGT/GENE-DB human TR gene sequences. The TCRdist pipeline was used in a later analysis to assign CDR3 sequences and most-parsimonious VDJ recombination scenarios. In a later analysis, every TCR beta chain was defined by the combination of its CDR3 amino acid sequence and its V-gene family, and reads without a unique V-gene family were dropped. In a later analysis, 450 to 600 highly shared, low-generation-probability nucleotide sequences were removed to address suspected cross-contamination and a sequencing artifact. A later analysis calculated a clonal expansion index for each public chain from normalized within-repertoire ranks of inferred template counts. A later analysis computed generation probabilities with a VDJ recombination model fitted to out-of-frame rearrangements, and checked the results against IGoR. In a later analysis, TCR-TCR, TCR-HLA and TCR-CMV co-occurrence was scored with hypergeometric tests, and a repertoire-size bias correction was applied to TCR pairs. A later analysis estimated false discovery rates by permuting HLA or CMV assignments 20 times. In a later analysis, co-occurring TCRs were grouped using DBSCAN, with TCRdist sequence similarity added in when clustering inside HLA-allele-positive subsets. For co-occurrence clustering, repertoires with fewer than 30,000 or more than 120,000 public chains were excluded, along with 4 to 6 repertoires with anomalous nucleotide sharing. This immuneACCESS table, as held by TCRdb, lists in-frame sequences with V and J called but not all clones. Of the missing ones, under half trace to an unresolved V gene in checked studies; the others have no known cause. V and J calls and clone size follow that table, whereas D and trimming were derived from the DNA. This sample lists 110,000 to 150,000 clones; around four fifths were detected once. The ten biggest clones cover almost 2.5% of the sample.

The cohort was made up of about 610 healthy bone marrow donors. At the time of sampling, all cohort members were nominally healthy, though unrecorded immune exposures were likely present. The donor tested CMV seronegative, placing the donor among the 352 seronegative members of the cohort. A peripheral blood sample was collected from each donor, and TCR beta sequencing was performed on peripheral blood mononuclear cells. The Qiagen DNeasy Blood Extraction Kit was used to extract genomic DNA from the blood cell samples. The sequence was collected from a boy between 2 and 10 years old in good health and CMV-seronegative. This chain joins TRBV5-1 to TRBJ1-1; the D gene is perhaps TRBD1, from 6 matching bases. The sequenced sample consisted of PBMCs. The nucleotides read TGCGCCAGCAGCTTGGAACAGGGGAACACTGAAGCTTTCTTT. Protein translation: CASSLEQGNTEAFF.